The 32 T cell receptor beta chains below were found in one sample sequenced in a study of beta chain features in type 1 diabetes. Whole-study findings and limits: The study found moderately but significantly shorter TCRB CDR3s in all four CD4+ subsets of Type 1 diabetes patients.

Expressed TCRB transcripts got sequenced, as all isolated RNA was reverse transcribed. Method: immunoSEQ multiplex PCR; TCRdb's copy keeps in-frame clones and lacks some. The sample contains under 300,000 clones, over 20% of which appear only once. The antigens of these receptors remain unknown. Sequencing input: naive CD4+ T cells from blood. The source of these receptors is a woman in her thirties or forties with type 1 diabetes.

This clone was seen a few times. The rearrangement links TRBV19 to TRBJ1-5, with D uncertain. Germline CDR1 and CDR2: LNHDA and SQIVND (reference sequence). The CDR3 loop spans 14 amino acids. V was trimmed by 3 bases and J by 7 bases, leaving 13 bases between them. The CDR3 DNA reads TGTGCCAGTAGTATGTATTGGAAGGAGCAGCCCCAGCATTTT. As protein: CASSMYWKEQPQHF. The variable domain in full, with the rest retrieved from reference TRBV19 and TRBJ1-5, is DGGITQSPKYLFRKEGQNVTLSCEQNLNHDAMYWYRQDPGQGLRLIYYSQIVNDFQKGDIAEGYSVSREKKESFPLTVTSAQKNPTAFYLCASSMYWKEQPQHFGDGTRLSIL.

This clone was found a few times. The CDR3 region is CASSPGLAREQYF. CDR3 in DNA: TGTGCCAGCAGCCCAGGACTAGCGCGCGAGCAGTACTTC. The rearrangement joins TRBV9 to TRBJ2-7, with 9 bases lining up with TRBD2. The CDR3 is 13 residues long. Trimming cost V 4 bases and J 6 bases; bases outside gene matches: 5. Germline V gene data show CDR1 as SGDLS and CDR2 as YYNGEE.

V gene TRBV7-3 combines with J gene TRBJ1-1; D not certain. V was clipped by 9 bases and J by 2 bases, with 22 bases between them. Germline values: CDR1 SGHTA, CDR2 FQGTGA. This CDR3 has 16 residues. The CDR3 nucleotides are TGTGCCAGTAACCCGGGAGGGTCCCTCGCTAACACTGAAGCTTTCTTT. This sequence encodes CASNPGGSLANTEAFF.

V and J are TRBV27 and TRBJ2-7, with TRBD1 identical over 7 bases. This CDR3 is 12 amino acids long. V lost 6 bases to trimming and J lost 5 bases; unmatched junction nucleotides: 4. Germline values: CDR1 MNHEY, CDR2 SMNVEV (reference sequence). As DNA, the CDR3 is TGTGCCAGCAGCCTAACAGGGGACGAGCAGTACTTC. This codes for CASSLTGDEQYF.

This clone was observed a few times. J is TRBJ2-5 and V is TRBV4-1; D possibly corresponds to TRBD2 (6 bases). The CDR3 length is 15 residues. The V end lost 2 bases, the J end lost 2 bases, and 12 bases lay between the germline ends. Per the germline V gene, CDR1 is MGHRA and CDR2 is YSYEKL. CDR3 loop: CASSQRDSPQETQYF. CDR3 bases: TGCGCCAGCAGCCAAAGGGACTCCCCTCAAGAGACCCAGTACTTC.

This clone turned up a few times. The chain joins TRBV9 to TRBJ1-4; D uncertain. CDR1 SGDLS and CDR2 YYNGEE come from the germline V gene. CDR3 length equals 13 residues. Trimming pared 0 bases from V and 5 bases from J, leaving 5 bases between. In nucleotides, the CDR3 is TGTGCCAGCAGCGTAGACGGGAATGAAAAACTGTTTTTT. Translating it yields CASSVDGNEKLFF.

There are a few counts of this clone. The V and J genes are TRBV28 and TRBJ2-1; D unresolved. The V gene's germline CDR1 is MDHEN and CDR2 SYDVKM. This CDR3 region has 15 residues. The germline V and J ends were trimmed by 8 bases and 3 bases, with 17 bases remaining between them. CDR3 in DNA: TGTGCCAGCCCACCTTCCCGGTCCAACTACAATGAGCAGTTCTTC. It is translated as CASPPSRSNYNEQFF. The full variable domain, rest sourced from reference TRBV28 and TRBJ2-1, is DVKVTQSSRYLVKRTGEKVFLECVQDMDHENMFWYRQDPGLGLRLIYFSYDVKMKEKGDIPEGYSVSREKKERFSLILESASTNQTSMYLCASPPSRSNYNEQFFGPGTRLTVL.

This chain uses TRBV5-1 with TRBJ1-2; 9 nucleotides line up with TRBD1. CDR3 length: 14 residues. With 5 bases clipped from V and 4 bases from J, the junction kept 6 bases outside the gene matches. Germline-derived CDR1 and CDR2 are SGHRS and YFSETQ. CDR3 in amino acids: CASSPGTGFYGYTF. The CDR3 bases are TGCGCCAGCAGTCCCGGGACAGGGTTCTATGGCTACACCTTC.

The chain links TRBV7-2 to TRBJ2-7; D is possibly TRBD2 (5 bases). CDR1 is SGHTA and CDR2 is FQGNSA in the germline V gene. Trimming took off 9 bases at V and 3 bases at J, with 21 bases between the two ends. The CDR3 totals 15 residues. The CDR3 sequence: CASRPPGSPVYEQYF. DNA for the CDR3: TGTGCCAGTCGCCCCCCGGGGTCGCCAGTCTACGAGCAGTACTTC.

The chain links TRBV7-9 to TRBJ2-5, with TRBD2 as a possible D gene (6 bases). Trimming took 5 bases from V and 5 from J, leaving 15 bases between them. The CDR3 contains 14 residues. In germline, CDR1 is SEHNR, CDR2 FQNEAQ (reference sequence). CDR3 sequence reads: CASSPGRGGETQYF. In nucleotides, the CDR3 is TGTGCCAGCAGCCCCGGGCGGGGTGGGGAGACCCAGTACTTC.

The chain has TRBV5-4 and TRBJ1-1, with no clear D. This CDR3 is 14 amino acids long. V was cut by 4 bases and J by 0 bases, with 10 bases left in between. From germline, CDR1 is SGHNT and CDR2 YYREEE (reference sequence). CDR3 DNA sequence: TGTGCCAGCAGCATAAGCCCTGTGAACACTGAAGCTTTCTTT. It codes for CASSISPVNTEAFF.

This clone was picked up a small number of times. J is TRBJ2-1 and V is TRBV19, with a weak D call TRBD2 (6 bases). The germline V gene has CDR1 LNHDA and CDR2 SQIVND (reference sequence). The CDR3 sequence is 15 residues long. V shed 10 bases and J shed 0 bases, with 16 bases lying between them. CDR3 in DNA: TGTGCCAAAGCTAGGGGAGGCAGCTCCTACAATGAGCAGTTCTTC. Its protein is CAKARGGSSYNEQFF.

In this sample, this clone turned up a few times. The chain has TRBV19 and TRBJ2-2; 8 nucleotides align to TRBD1. This CDR3 is 13 amino acids long. Per germline, CDR1 LNHDA and CDR2 SQIVND (reference sequence). V lost 6 bases and J lost 3; bases outside the gene matches: 0. DNA for the CDR3: TGTGCCAGTAGGGGACAGGACACCGGGGAGCTGTTTTTT. Translated, it gives CASRGQDTGELFF.

This clone has just a few counts. The rearrangement uses TRBV18 and TRBJ1-1; D is unresolved. CDR1 is KGHSH, CDR2 LQKENI, per germline. The V and J ends lost 3 bases and 4 bases respectively, with 9 bases between them. The CDR3 covers 13 residues. CDR3 in amino acids: CASSPNGFTEAFF. CDR3 DNA: TGTGCCAGCTCACCGAACGGTTTCACTGAAGCTTTCTTT.

This clone was found a few times. This rearrangement joins TRBV19 to TRBJ2-1, with D perhaps TRBD2 (6 bases). Germline-derived CDR1 and CDR2 are LNHDA and SQIVND (reference sequence). With 7 bases removed from V and 4 bases from J, the gap between germline ends came to 20 bases. The CDR3 is made up of 16 amino acids. The CDR3 sequence is CASTPTGGALYNEQFF. The CDR3 DNA is TGTGCCAGTACCCCAACTGGCGGGGCTCTATACAATGAGCAGTTCTTC.

The chain carries TRBV19 and TRBJ2-4; D ambiguous. Germline V lookup: CDR1 LNHDA, CDR2 SQIVND (reference sequence). V lost 9 bases and J lost 6, with 21 bases in between. CDR3 length equals 15 residues. In DNA form, the CDR3 reads TGTGCCAGCGCCCCCTTAGCCTCGAACGGAAACATTCAGTACTTC. It encodes CASAPLASNGNIQYF. Complete variable domain (other parts from reference TRBV19 and TRBJ2-4): DGGITQSPKYLFRKEGQNVTLSCEQNLNHDAMYWYRQDPGQGLRLIYYSQIVNDFQKGDIAEGYSVSREKKESFPLTVTSAQKNPTAFYLCASAPLASNGNIQYFGAGTRLSVL.

This clone was detected only a few times. This chain links TRBV28 with TRBJ2-7; possible D gene TRBD2, 6 bases. V shed 6 bases and J shed 3 bases, with 18 bases lying between them. Looked up from germline, CDR1 is MDHEN and CDR2 is SYDVKM. CDR3 length equals 15 residues. The CDR3 spells CASSRHRVGSYEQYF. The CDR3 nucleotides read TGTGCCAGCAGCCGCCACCGTGTCGGGAGCTACGAGCAGTACTTC.

This sequence joins TRBV30 and TRBJ2-3, with no clear D. The CDR3 covers 10 residues. The germline CDR1 and CDR2 sequences are GTSNPN and SVGIG (reference sequence). Trimming left V 3 bases short and J 8 bases short, with 6 bases between. CDR3 sequence: CAWRSGTQYF. CDR3 sequence (DNA): TGTGCCTGGAGGAGTGGTACGCAGTATTTT.

This sequence joins TRBV7-8 and TRBJ2-3, with D tentatively TRBD2 (5 bases). Trimming cost V 5 bases and J 4 bases, with 10 bases left between them. This CDR3 is 13 amino acids long. CDR1 is SGHVS, CDR2 FQNEAQ, per germline. CDR3 bases: TGTGCCAGCAGCAGAGGGAGTCCAGATACGCAGTATTTT. This encodes CASSRGSPDTQYF.

This clone was found a few times. The chain recombines TRBV14 with TRBJ2-4, with 7 bases identical to TRBD1. Germline assignment: CDR1 SGHDN and CDR2 FVKESK. The CDR3 is 16 residues long. V shed 1 base, J shed 0 bases, and the junction held 3 bases outside the gene matches. The CDR3 here is CASSQAGTVAKNIQYF. The CDR3 DNA reads as TGTGCCAGCAGCCAAGCCGGGACAGTAGCCAAAAACATTCAGTACTTC.

This clone appeared a few times. J is TRBJ1-3 and V is TRBV30; 8 bases map to TRBD1. Trimming took 8 bases from V and 7 from J; bases not matched to a gene: 4. CDR3 length: 11 residues. Germline CDR1 GTSNPN, CDR2 SVGIG (reference sequence). CDR3 sequence: CAGNRGNTIYF. CDR3 in DNA: TGTGCCGGGAACAGGGGGAACACCATATATTTT.

This clone turned up a few times. This sequence joins TRBV5-1 and TRBJ1-2, with D maybe TRBD1 (6 bases). Germline assignment: CDR1 SGHRS and CDR2 YFSETQ. The CDR3 spans 14 residues. Between the trimmed V and J ends, which lost 2 bases and 8 bases, there was a span of 16 bases. CDR3 bases: TGCGCCAGCAGCTTCGGGCAGGGGAGTCGGGGCTACACCTTC. Translating gives CASSFGQGSRGYTF.

V is TRBV5-1 and J is TRBJ2-1, with 7 bases that match TRBD2. The ends lost 5 bases at V and 6 bases at J; junction bases unmatched: 8. The germline V gene has CDR1 SGHRS and CDR2 YFSETQ. This CDR3 has 14 amino acids. The CDR3 nucleotides read TGCGCCAGCAGTTCGGGACGGGGGGTCAATGAGCAGTTCTTC. Its translation: CASSSGRGVNEQFF.

In DNA form, the CDR3 reads TGTGCCAGCAGCTTTGTGCAGGGTCAAGAGACCCAGTACTTC. It codes for CASSFVQGQETQYF. V gene TRBV11-2 combines with J gene TRBJ2-5, with D possibly matching TRBD1 (5 bases). Germline V gene sequence: CDR1 SGHAT, CDR2 FQNNGV. CDR3 length equals 14 residues. V lost 3 bases and J lost 2, with 10 bases in between.

This clone turned up a few times. This sequence joins TRBV29-1 and TRBJ2-2; 9 nucleotides agree with TRBD2. This CDR3 has 13 amino acids. CDR1 is SQVTM and CDR2 is ANQGSEA in the germline V gene. The junction had 6 bases not matched to a gene; V was cut back by 6 bases and J by 7 bases. CDR3 nucleotide sequence: TGCAGCGTCCGGAAGCGGGAGGACGGGGAGCTGTTTTTT. Protein: CSVRKREDGELFF.

This clone has just a few counts. The chain links TRBV4-3 to TRBJ2-1; TRBD2 aligns across 13 bases. V trimming: 4 bases; J trimming: 4 bases; junction bases outside the gene matches: 7. CDR3 length equals 17 residues. CDR1 is LGHNA, CDR2 YSLEER, per germline. In nucleotides, the CDR3 is TGCGCCAGCAGCCCCAGACTAGCGGGAGGCTCTTACAATGAGCAGTTCTTC. Protein: CASSPRLAGGSYNEQFF.

This clone turned up a few times. The J gene is TRBJ2-1, the V gene TRBV4-2, with 13 bases aligning to TRBD2. The germline gives CDR1 LGHNA, CDR2 YNFKEQ. The length of the CDR3 is 17 residues. Trimming removed 4 bases from V and 7 bases from J; junction bases left unmatched: 10. CDR3 in amino acids: CASSPLGLAGVMNEQFF. The CDR3 DNA reads TGTGCCAGCAGCCCCCTCGGACTAGCGGGAGTGATGAATGAGCAGTTCTTC.

This clone came up a few times. The rearrangement joins TRBV5-4 to TRBJ2-1; 11 bases fit TRBD2. The CDR3 runs to 15 residues. Germline CDR1 and CDR2: SGHNT and YYREEE (reference sequence). J lost 9 bases, V lost 0 bases, and 5 bases had no gene match. Here the CDR3 reads CASSLGLAGSGEQFF. Written as DNA, the CDR3 is TGTGCCAGCAGCTTGGGACTAGCGGGAAGCGGTGAGCAGTTCTTC.

The chain carries TRBV5-6 and TRBJ2-4; D is possibly TRBD2 (5 bases). The ends were cut back, 3 bases at V and 13 bases at J, with 20 bases in the middle. Germline CDR1 reads SGHDT; CDR2 reads YYEEEE. The CDR3 runs to 14 residues. The CDR3 DNA follows: TGTGCCAGCAGCTCCCCCGGGGTACGGTCCTCCCAGTACTTC. This translates into CASSSPGVRSSQYF.

The chain carries TRBV18 and TRBJ2-6; no definite D call. Germline V CDR1 and CDR2: KGHSH, LQKENI. The V end was cut by 2 bases, the J end by 2 bases, with 4 bases between. The CDR3 spans 14 residues. In DNA, the CDR3 is TGTGCCAGCTCACCAGAGACTGGGGCCAACGTCCTGACTTTC. This gives the protein CASSPETGANVLTF.

The chain combines TRBV4-3 with TRBJ2-3; 8 bases are shared with TRBD1. The V gene end was trimmed by 2 bases and the J gene end by 4 bases; junction bases not matched to a gene: 5. Germline V gene sequence: CDR1 LGHNA, CDR2 YSLEER. The CDR3 is 15 amino acids. CDR3 bases: TGCGCCAGCAGCCAACAACAGGGGGAGGCAGATACGCAGTATTTT. Protein sequence: CASSQQQGEADTQYF.

In this sample, this clone turned up a few times. V gene TRBV7-9 combines with J gene TRBJ1-1, with a possible D match to TRBD1 (5 bases). The CDR3 is 14 amino acids. Germline V gene lookup returns CDR1 SEHNR and CDR2 FQNEAQ (reference sequence). The V and J ends lost 3 bases and 4 bases respectively, with 12 bases between them. The CDR3 protein is CASSFQGAATEAFF. As DNA, the CDR3 is TGTGCCAGCAGCTTTCAGGGCGCCGCCACTGAAGCTTTCTTT.